The TCR beta chain described here comes from a study of blood T cell repertoires in COVID-19 (dated by TCRdb to 2018 to 2020). Context from the whole study: Collaborator samples came from the United States, Italy and Spain and covered acute and convalescent phases of COVID-19. The repertoires were made available in a free public database intended to serve as a resource for research on the immune response to SARS-CoV-2. Where available, HLA class I and class II types were obtained from metadata supplied by the sample provider rather than from assay-based typing. Subjects who had been exposed to COVID-19, were actively infected with it, or had recovered from it provided the deeply sampled blood TCRbeta repertoires that made up the dataset. A de-identified subject ID, COVID-19 status, age in years and sex were almost always included in the sample metadata. The prospective study material was composed of cDNA or gDNA derived from T cells, B-cell-depleted T cells, or PBMCs. Samples came from the ongoing ImmuneRACE study (first 160 participants) plus 1,254 subjects from 6 global collaborators. The study at large found these results: How much clinical and demographic metadata was included differed by source and by participant, and the metadata was provided uncurated.

In the prospective study, participants were about 18 to 100 years old, resided in about two dozen geographic areas of the United States, and were enrolled through a virtual design. In the prospective study, cohorts were assigned on the basis of participant-reported clinical history obtained from a screening survey and a study questionnaire. In the prospective study, mobile phlebotomists collected whole blood, serum and a nasopharyngeal or oropharyngeal swab from each participant. Over an approximately 2-month period, participants in the prospective study had the option of providing additional blood draws and questionnaires. Before DNA extraction, prospective study blood samples were shipped either frozen or at room temperature. For this clone: This clone's antigen is unknown. The record has no base qualities; no much larger clone is one base away.

Counted from cysteine to phenylalanine, this CDR3 has 17 amino acids. Here the CDR3 DNA is all that survives: 51 bases in frame from base 1. Trimming leaves V shorter by 3 bases and J shorter by 5 bases, with the junction holding 7 bases beyond the gene matches. Based on the germline V gene (reference sequence), the CDR1 and CDR2 sequences are SEHNR and FQNEAQ. TCRbeta CDR3 regions were amplified from genomic DNA by means of the immunoSEQ Assay, a bias-controlled multiplex PCR. The study's own analysis went as follows. The number of nucleated cells in each sample was estimated from the amplification of reference gene primers within the assay. To quantify the absolute abundance of each unique TCRbeta CDR3 rearrangement, sequence reads were collapsed and filtered. Productive Simpson clonality was computed per sample as the square root of Simpson's diversity index over productive rearrangements. Drawn from immuneACCESS, this table holds only the in-frame rearrangements with V and J called that TCRdb kept. Clones are partly lost; checked studies trace under half to an unresolved V gene and leave the rest unexplained. V and J calls and clone size are given by that table; D and trimming were obtained from the DNA. The sample contains 300,000 to 350,000 clones, 65% to 90% of them found a single time. Around 4.5% of the sample rests with the top ten.

The chain is made from TRBV7-9 and TRBJ2-2; TRBD2 matches 12 bases in the middle. Input material: PBMCs or T cells enriched from blood (not recorded which). The origin of this receptor is a woman aged 35 to 49 with acute COVID-19. The DNA reads as follows: TGTGCCAGCAGCTTTCCTAGCGGGAGGGCCCATACCGGGGAGCTGTTTTTT. This gives the protein CASSFPSGRAHTGELFF.